The 23 T cell receptor beta chains listed next were all sequenced from one sample in a study of shared clonotypes between healthy human individuals. The protocol was immunoSEQ multiplex PCR, while the TCRdb copy is restricted to in-frame clones and leaves out a portion. The profile covers about 470,000 clones, with roughly 77% appearing a single time and about 12% taken by the ten largest. The sample comprised PBMCs. These receptors all come from a woman aged 40 to 50 in good health. Some clones in this sample may be carry-over from other donors' samples.

The rearrangement joins TRBV7-6 to TRBJ2-3, with 8 bases identical to TRBD2. Germline V lookup: CDR1 SGHVS, CDR2 FNYEAQ. The trim removed 1 base at V and 0 bases at J, leaving 15 bases unmatched. This CDR3 is 20 amino acids long. For the CDR3, the DNA is TGTGCCAGCAGCTTAGAAGGCGGGAGAGAACTAGCGGTTAGCACAGATACGCAGTATTTT. This sequence encodes CASSLEGGRELAVSTDTQYF. The entire variable domain, with the rest obtained from reference TRBV7-6 and TRBJ2-3, is as follows: GAGVSQSPRYKVTKRGQDVALRCDPISGHVSLYWYRQALGQGPEFLTYFNYEAQQDKSGLPNDRFSAERPEGSISTLTIQRTEQRDSAMYRCASSLEGGRELAVSTDTQYFGPGTRLTVL.

In DNA, the CDR3 is TGTGCCAGCACCCGAGAGGGCGAGCAGTACTTC. Protein: CASTREGEQYF. The chain has TRBV5-8 and TRBJ2-7; possibly TRBD2 for D (5 bases). V dropped 6 bases and J dropped 6 bases, with 10 bases sitting between them. The CDR3 has 11 residues. Per the germline V gene, CDR1 is SGHTS and CDR2 is YDEGEE. Together with reference TRBV5-8 and TRBJ2-7, the CDR3 gives the full variable domain: EAGVTQSPTHLIKTRGQQATLRCSPISGHTSVYWYQQALGLGLQFLLWYDEGEERNRGNFPPRFSGRQFPNYSSELNVNALELEDSALYLCASTREGEQYFGPGTRLTVT.

The chain has TRBV6-5 and TRBJ2-2, with 13 bases aligning to TRBD2. V lost 4 bases to trimming and J lost 7 bases; unmatched junction nucleotides: 6. Per the germline V gene, CDR1 is MNHEY and CDR2 is SVGAGI. This CDR3 spans 16 amino acids. CDR3 nucleotides: TGTGCCAGCAGTTCTACTAGCGGGAGGGCTTACGGGGAGCTGTTTTTT. Encoded protein: CASSSTSGRAYGELFF.

V and J are TRBV7-9 and TRBJ1-2; D is undetermined. The CDR3 consists of 13 residues. The V and J ends lost 3 bases and 6 bases respectively, with 11 bases between them. In germline, CDR1 is SEHNR, CDR2 FQNEAQ (reference sequence). In DNA form, the CDR3 reads TGTGCCAGCAGCTTGGCCCTGTCCCATGGCTACACCTTC. It translates to CASSLALSHGYTF.

This chain uses TRBV25-1 with TRBJ2-5; D may be TRBD2 (5 bases). The assigned J gene may be wrong: the sequence end matches TRBJ2-7 better. Germline V gives CDR1 MGHDK, CDR2 SYGVNS. The CDR3 contains 15 residues. CDR3 bases: TGTGCCAGCAGCGGAGGCGTGCAGACGCTTTACGAGCAGTACTTC. It specifies CASSGGVQTLYEQYF.

The CDR3, as DNA: TGTGCCAGCAGTTTAAACAGAGGGGGAAACTATGGCTACACCTTC. Residues: CASSLNRGGNYGYTF. The J gene is TRBJ1-2, the V gene TRBV27, with D perhaps TRBD1 (6 bases). The ends were cut back, 2 bases at V and 2 bases at J, with 12 bases in the middle. Germline CDR1 and CDR2: MNHEY and SMNVEV (reference sequence). The CDR3 has 15 residues.

The sample holds one count of this clone. The V call is TRBV18, the J call TRBJ2-5; maybe TRBD1 (7 bases). The CDR3 covers 13 residues. The V end lost 6 bases, the J end lost 7 bases, and 15 bases lay between the germline ends. Germline loops: CDR1 KGHSH, CDR2 LQKENI. The CDR3 region is CASSPGGLGTQYF. DNA for the CDR3: TGTGCCAGCTCCCCAGGGGGACTGGGGACCCAGTACTTC.

V gene TRBV25-1 combines with J gene TRBJ2-1, with 10 nucleotides matching TRBD2. With 6 bases clipped from V and 9 bases from J, the junction kept 11 bases outside the gene matches. The CDR3 totals 15 residues. The germline gives CDR1 MGHDK, CDR2 SYGVNS. CDR3 amino acids: CASRVAGGKYREQFF. The CDR3 nucleotides read TGTGCCAGCAGGGTAGCGGGAGGTAAGTATCGTGAGCAGTTCTTC.

The chain recombines TRBV10-3 with TRBJ2-5; D call uncertain. Germline V CDR1 and CDR2: ENHRY, SYGVKD. The CDR3 spans 13 residues. V shed 6 bases and J shed 1 base, with 9 bases lying between them. This chain's CDR3 is CAISLDPQETQYF. In nucleotides, the CDR3 is TGTGCCATCAGCCTGGACCCCCAAGAGACCCAGTACTTC.

This chain links TRBV5-1 with TRBJ1-2, with D possibly TRBD1 on 5 matching bases. CDR3 length: 16 residues. V gave up 4 bases and J gave up 4 bases, with 20 bases separating them. Germline CDR1 reads SGHRS; CDR2 reads YFSETQ. The DNA for the CDR3 is TGCGCCAGCAGCCCCCGGACAAGCGGCACCATCTATGGCTACACCTTC. Translation gives CASSPRTSGTIYGYTF.

This clone has a count of ten or more. The V and J genes are TRBV11-2 and TRBJ1-5, with a weak D call TRBD1 (5 bases). The CDR3 runs 15 residues. Germline CDR1 is SGHAT and CDR2 is FQNNGV. The V and J ends lost 1 base and 3 bases respectively, with 10 bases between them. The CDR3 protein is CASSLGGGANQPQHF. DNA of the CDR3: TGTGCCAGCAGCTTAGGCGGCGGGGCCAATCAGCCCCAGCATTTT. Filled out from reference TRBV11-2 and TRBJ1-5, the complete variable domain reads EAGVAQSPRYKIIEKRQSVAFWCNPISGHATLYWYQQILGQGPKLLIQFQNNGVVDDSQLPKDRFSAERLKGVDSTLKIQPAKLEDSAVYLCASSLGGGANQPQHFGDGTRLSIL.

Concerning this clone: The same CDR3 also results from other DNA sequences found in this sample. V usage is TRBV4-1 and J usage is TRBJ2-7; the D call may be TRBD1 or TRBD2 (5 bases each). CDR1 is MGHRA, CDR2 YSYEKL, per germline. The CDR3 runs 14 residues. V was clipped by 4 bases and J by 1 base, with 11 bases between them. CDR3 region: CASSPWDRSYEQYF. In nucleotides, the CDR3 is TGCGCCAGCAGCCCTTGGGACCGATCCTACGAGCAGTACTTC.

This rearrangement joins TRBV30 to TRBJ1-2; tentatively, D is TRBD1 (6 bases). The CDR3 is 14 residues long. With 2 bases removed from V and 9 bases from J, the gap between germline ends came to 19 bases. Germline V gives CDR1 GTSNPN, CDR2 SVGIG (reference sequence). CDR3 region: CAWSKGRGRLSYTF. The CDR3 DNA reads TGTGCCTGGAGTAAAGGGCGGGGGCGGTTGAGCTACACCTTC.

This clone occurred many times. The V call is TRBV7-9, the J call TRBJ2-1; 12 bases are shared with TRBD1. Trimming at V came to 0 bases and at J to 12 bases, leaving 9 bases not matched to a gene. Per the germline V gene, CDR1 is SEHNR and CDR2 is FQNEAQ (reference sequence). The CDR3 is 16 amino acids. CDR3 sequence reads: CASSLALGQGAGGQFF. As DNA, the CDR3 is TGTGCCAGCAGCTTAGCGTTGGGACAGGGGGCTGGTGGGCAGTTCTTC.

The genes are TRBV10-3 and TRBJ1-1; D is undetermined. The CDR3 has 13 residues. Germline V gene lookup returns CDR1 ENHRY and CDR2 SYGVKD. The V end lost 11 bases, the J end lost 3 bases, and 16 bases lay between the germline ends. CDR3 sequence reads: CASRGNGDTEAFF. CDR3 bases: TGTGCCTCTCGGGGAAATGGGGACACTGAAGCTTTCTTT.

In its sample, this clone was seen a few times. The V call is TRBV18, the J call TRBJ2-3; 9 positions agree with TRBD1. This CDR3 is 13 amino acids long. Germline CDR1 is KGHSH and CDR2 is LQKENI. J lost 5 bases, V lost 4 bases, and 1 base had no gene match. CDR3 coding DNA: TGTGCCAGCTCACGGGACAGGGAAGATACGCAGTATTTT. Translating it yields CASSRDREDTQYF.

This clone was seen once. V usage is TRBV5-4 and J usage is TRBJ2-7; a possible D gene is TRBD1 (6 bases). Trimming left V 0 bases short and J 1 base short, with 11 bases between. Germline CDR1 reads SGHNT; CDR2 reads YYREEE (reference sequence). The CDR3 runs to 15 residues. CDR3 in DNA: TGTGCCAGCAGCTTGGGGACAGCGCCTTCCTACGAGCAGTACTTC. This gives the protein CASSLGTAPSYEQYF.

This clone is a singleton in its sample. V gene TRBV18 combines with J gene TRBJ2-1; no firm D call. Deletions cut 2 bases from V and 6 bases from J, with 23 bases between. From germline, CDR1 is KGHSH and CDR2 LQKENI. CDR3 length equals 18 residues. Here the CDR3 reads CASSPKPPAPLFINEQFF. Here the CDR3 DNA reads TGTGCCAGCTCACCAAAACCTCCGGCACCGCTTTTCATCAATGAGCAGTTCTTC.

This rearrangement joins TRBV28 to TRBJ2-3; tentative D call: TRBD1 (5 bases). CDR3 length equals 13 residues. From germline, CDR1 is MDHEN and CDR2 SYDVKM. The V and J ends lost 8 bases and 3 bases respectively, with 12 bases between them. The CDR3 spells CASWSRGTDTQYF. The CDR3 nucleotides are TGTGCCAGCTGGAGTAGGGGAACAGATACGCAGTATTTT.

This clone turned up a few times. The chain carries TRBV2 and TRBJ1-2; D ambiguous. Trimming shortened V by 6 bases and J by 8 bases, and 10 bases separated the two germline ends. The CDR3 extends over 11 amino acids. CDR1 is SNHLY and CDR2 is FYNNEI in the germline V gene. For the CDR3, the DNA is TGTGCCAGCAGCCTGACATTAGGCTACACCTTC. Its translation is CASSLTLGYTF.

The V and J genes are TRBV5-1 and TRBJ1-1; D gene unclear. The CDR3 length is 14 residues. Germline V gene sequence: CDR1 SGHRS, CDR2 YFSETQ. V lost 0 bases and J 5 bases, leaving 11 bases between the germline ends. The CDR3 sequence: CASSLEGLGTEAFF. The CDR3 DNA is TGCGCCAGCAGCTTGGAAGGACTCGGGACTGAAGCTTTCTTT.

The chain links TRBV4-1 to TRBJ2-5; 11 bases are shared with TRBD2. Trimming cost V 4 bases and J 13 bases; bases outside gene matches: 14. Germline lookup yields CDR1 MGHRA and CDR2 YSYEKL. The CDR3 has 15 amino acids. The chain's CDR3 is CASSPSHTSGSQPYF. CDR3 in DNA: TGCGCCAGCAGCCCGAGTCACACTAGCGGGAGCCAACCGTACTTC.

This clone has more than one count but fewer than ten. V is TRBV11-2 and J is TRBJ2-1; D perhaps matches TRBD1 (6 bases). The CDR3 is made up of 15 amino acids. The V gene's germline CDR1 is SGHAT and CDR2 FQNNGV. V lost 0 bases and J lost 6, with 12 bases in between. In DNA, the CDR3 is TGTGCCAGCAGCTTAGAACCCGGACAGATCAATGAGCAGTTCTTC. It is translated as CASSLEPGQINEQFF. The complete variable domain, with remaining parts taken from reference TRBV11-2 and TRBJ2-1, reads EAGVAQSPRYKIIEKRQSVAFWCNPISGHATLYWYQQILGQGPKLLIQFQNNGVVDDSQLPKDRFSAERLKGVDSTLKIQPAKLEDSAVYLCASSLEPGQINEQFFGPGTRLTVL.